This is a list of T cell receptor beta chains from one sample in a study of blood T cell repertoires in COVID-19. Libraries were prepared by immunoSEQ multiplex PCR; TCRdb keeps only in-frame clonotypes and omits some of them. The sample contains roughly 260,000 clones, roughly nine tenths of which appear only once. Sequencing was done on a sample of peripheral blood. The receptors come from a man aged 55-75 years who had recovered from COVID-19. Each CDR3 is given with its conserved first and last residue. The order of the fields is V gene, CDR3 length, CDR3 protein.

v_gene: TRBV11-2; len: 13; CDR3aa: CASSSTGLGTQYF
v_gene: TRBV6-5; len: 13; CDR3aa: CASSRGYTGELFF
v_gene: TRBV9; len: 15; CDR3aa: CASSGPDRALTEAFF
v_gene: TRBV7-9; len: 14; CDR3aa: CASSLEGVIYEQYF
v_gene: TRBV6-2/TRBV6-3; len: 14; CDR3aa: CASSFNRGTLEQYF
v_gene: TRBV25-1; len: 12; CDR3aa: CASRRTGYEQYF
v_gene: TRBV2; len: 15; CDR3aa: CASLPQGGGNQPQHF
v_gene: TRBV5-1; len: 12; CDR3aa: CASSLALETQYF
v_gene: TRBV9; len: 20; CDR3aa: CASSDPSGLAGVSNTGELFF
v_gene: TRBV15; len: 17; CDR3aa: CATSRDSGGSNTGELFF
v_gene: TRBV6-2/TRBV6-3; len: 18; CDR3aa: CASSSPPLGQGAGQPQHF
v_gene: TRBV7-9; len: 15; CDR3aa: CASSRLAGGRETQYF
v_gene: TRBV12-3/TRBV12-4; len: 11; CDR3aa: CASSRTYEQYF
v_gene: TRBV4-2; len: 16; CDR3aa: CASSQDLGRANEKLFF
v_gene: TRBV5-1; len: 18; CDR3aa: CASSSRVRGHLYQETQYF
v_gene: TRBV9; len: 13; CDR3aa: CASSVGLKDTQYF
v_gene: TRBV5-1; len: 18; CDR3aa: CASSLDPRTGELQETQYF
v_gene: TRBV5-1; len: 13; CDR3aa: CASSPTGTGELFF
v_gene: TRBV2; len: 15; CDR3aa: CASSTSGGDAYEQYF
v_gene: TRBV9; len: 14; CDR3aa: CASSPRTGWETQYF
v_gene: TRBV7-2; len: 15; CDR3aa: CASSESGTSAGELFF
v_gene: TRBV6-2/TRBV6-3; len: 18; CDR3aa: CASSSEPYRVGGANVLTF
v_gene: TRBV25-1; len: 14; CDR3aa: CASSEGGVADTQYF
v_gene: TRBV27; len: 15; CDR3aa: CASSPKTGVGETQYF
v_gene: TRBV20-1; len: 13; CDR3aa: CSASVGGNTEAFF
v_gene: TRBV10-3; len: 15; CDR3aa: CAISTGGLGNQPQHF
v_gene: TRBV11-2; len: 12; CDR3aa: CASSLGQGKAFF
v_gene: TRBV5-1; len: 15; CDR3aa: CASSLGVAGRETQYF
v_gene: TRBV20-1; len: 15; CDR3aa: CSASRGGARAHEQYF
v_gene: TRBV6-4; len: 15; CDR3aa: CASSDTSGGPDTQYF
v_gene: TRBV5-4; len: 15; CDR3aa: CASGPPSGGTDTQYF
v_gene: TRBV19; len: 14; CDR3aa: CASSISQVSYEQYF
v_gene: TRBV6-1; len: 13; CDR3aa: CASSEDPAYGYTF
v_gene: TRBV5-1; len: 12; CDR3aa: CASSREGEKLFF
v_gene: TRBV11-2; len: 14; CDR3aa: CASSWGGGAYEQYF
v_gene: TRBV5-1; len: 15; CDR3aa: CASSLGSGSAYEQYF
v_gene: TRBV2; len: 15; CDR3aa: CASSEDRGLGNTIYF
v_gene: TRBV7-2; len: 13; CDR3aa: CASSLEGQLEQYF
v_gene: TRBV6-6; len: 14; CDR3aa: CASRMDRGPYEQYF
v_gene: TRBV4-1; len: 20; CDR3aa: CASSQDRGLAGGRNTGELFF
v_gene: TRBV3-1/TRBV3-2; len: 14; CDR3aa: CASSPGVGNQPQHF
v_gene: TRBV5-1; len: 14; CDR3aa: CASRADSGANVLTF
v_gene: TRBV5-4; len: 16; CDR3aa: CASSLGGAGADNEQFF
v_gene: TRBV7-2; len: 12; CDR3aa: CASGGQLTEAFF
v_gene: TRBV12-3/TRBV12-4; len: 13; CDR3aa: CASSSGPTYGYTF
v_gene: TRBV7-2; len: 11; CDR3aa: CASSRLNEQFF
v_gene: TRBV6-5; len: 14; CDR3aa: CASSRDRGGYGYTF
v_gene: TRBV18; len: 13; CDR3aa: CASSMSENQPQHF
v_gene: TRBV5-1; len: 15; CDR3aa: CASSPDTTSAYEQYF
v_gene: TRBV5-8; len: 15; CDR3aa: CASSLGARMNTEAFF
v_gene: TRBV9; len: 14; CDR3aa: CASSGGQGPHEQYF
v_gene: TRBV9; len: 14; CDR3aa: CASSVGDSDGPQHF
v_gene: TRBV7-8; len: 16; CDR3aa: CASSIYTGTGQETQYF
v_gene: TRBV19; len: 15; CDR3aa: CASSASGTGFYEQFF
v_gene: TRBV19; len: 14; CDR3aa: CASSLNLGGDTQYF